Below, 20 T cell receptor beta chains from the same sample are listed, as sequenced in a study of OX40 agonist ivuxolimab in advanced cancers. Clones were sequenced by immunoSEQ multiplex PCR, and TCRdb holds only the in-frame ones, with some missing. The table has around 19,000 clones, 75% to 95% seen once. Sequenced here: CD4+ or CD8+ T cells sorted from blood, sampled in a trial of the OX40 agonist ivuxolimab. The origin of the receptors is an adult with an advanced solid tumor such as melanoma, head and neck, liver or kidney cancer.

This rearrangement joins TRBV15 to TRBJ2-7, with D perhaps matching TRBD2 (6 bases). CDR1 is LNHNV and CDR2 is YYDKDF in the germline V gene (reference sequence). The length of the CDR3 is 14 residues. V lost 1 base and J 4 bases, leaving 11 bases between the germline ends. Written as DNA, the CDR3 is TGTGCCACCAGCAGAGCCGGAGGGTTTTACGAGCAGTACTTC. This codes for CATSRAGGFYEQYF.

The chain is built from TRBV15 and TRBJ2-5; TRBD2 might be the D (5 bases). The V end lost 4 bases, the J end lost 4 bases, and 16 bases lay between the germline ends. Germline V lookup: CDR1 LNHNV, CDR2 YYDKDF (reference sequence). The CDR3 spans 15 residues. This chain's CDR3 is CATSTDAWSGETQYF. CDR3 bases: TGTGCCACCAGCACGGACGCATGGAGCGGAGAGACCCAGTACTTC.

This clone is categorized as medium-sized. The chain uses TRBV27 and TRBJ2-7; 8 nucleotides line up with TRBD1. Germline V gives CDR1 MNHEY, CDR2 SMNVEV (reference sequence). CDR3 length: 14 amino acids. The V segment lost 3 bases and the J segment 1 base; nucleotides outside the gene matches: 2. DNA of the CDR3: TGTGCCAGCAGTTTTCGGACAGGGTCCTACGAGCAGTACTTC. Translation gives CASSFRTGSYEQYF.

This chain uses TRBV25-1 with TRBJ1-5; a weak D match, TRBD1 (5 bases). Trimming removed 5 bases at V and 6 bases at J, with 23 bases between. The CDR3 sequence is 17 residues long. CDR1 and CDR2 (germline): MGHDK, SYGVNS. CDR3 residues: CASSTMGREEESQPQHF. The CDR3, as DNA: TGTGCCAGCAGTACCATGGGCAGGGAGGAAGAAAGTCAGCCCCAGCATTTT.

The J gene is TRBJ1-1, the V gene TRBV19; D is uncertain. The CDR3 has 15 amino acids. Per the germline V gene, CDR1 is LNHDA and CDR2 is SQIVND (reference sequence). The ends were cut back, 0 bases at V and 3 bases at J, with 11 bases in the middle. CDR3 region: CASSIDLGRHTEAFF. For the CDR3, the DNA is TGTGCCAGTAGTATAGATCTTGGGAGACACACTGAAGCTTTCTTT.

This rearrangement joins TRBV5-8 to TRBJ1-6; D unclear. The CDR3 totals 13 residues. V was cut by 0 bases and J by 9 bases, with 7 bases left in between. Germline V gene data show CDR1 as SGHTS and CDR2 as YDEGEE. The CDR3: CASSLEGGSPLHF. CDR3 coding DNA: TGTGCCAGCAGCTTGGAGGGCGGTTCACCCCTCCACTTT.

The gene calls are TRBV19 and TRBJ2-3; possibly TRBD2 for D (6 bases). V was clipped by 6 bases and J by 1 base, with 11 bases between them. This CDR3 is built from 14 residues. CDR1 LNHDA and CDR2 SQIVND come from the germline V gene (reference sequence). Here the CDR3 DNA reads TGTGCCAGTAGGAGCGGGTACGGCACAGATACGCAGTATTTT. Protein sequence: CASRSGYGTDTQYF.

This chain connects TRBV7-9 to TRBJ2-5; 12 nucleotides match TRBD2. The CDR3 runs 18 residues. V shed 10 bases, J shed 4 bases, and the junction held 19 bases outside the gene matches. Germline CDR1 SEHNR, CDR2 FQNEAQ (reference sequence). CDR3 sequence (DNA): TGTGCCACCCAACGACTAGCGGGGGTAAGCCCACAAGGAGAGACCCAGTACTTC. Translation: CATQRLAGVSPQGETQYF.

The chain carries TRBV7-8 and TRBJ1-1; 7 bases are shared with TRBD1. This CDR3 comprises 16 residues. Germline V gene lookup returns CDR1 SGHVS and CDR2 FQNEAQ. Trimming at V came to 7 bases and at J to 1 base, leaving 12 bases not matched to a gene. CDR3 coding DNA: TGTGCCAGCAACTTGTCCCCCCGGACAGGGAACACTGAAGCTTTCTTT. Translated, it gives CASNLSPRTGNTEAFF.

This clone was seen a single time. This sequence joins TRBV27 and TRBJ1-2; D might be TRBD1 (6 bases). The germline CDR1 and CDR2 sequences are MNHEY and SMNVEV (reference sequence). The CDR3 runs 13 residues. Trimming cost V 3 bases and J 5 bases, with 10 bases left between them. CDR3 amino acids: CASSLGQGYGYTF. Written as DNA, the CDR3 is TGTGCCAGCAGTTTGGGGCAGGGGTATGGCTACACCTTC.

The chain has TRBV4-2 and TRBJ2-1, with TRBD2 matching over 10 bases. J gave up 6 bases and V 0 bases, and 8 bases lay outside the gene matches. The germline V gene has CDR1 LGHNA and CDR2 YNFKEQ. There are 17 residues in the CDR3. CDR3 protein: CASSQDPLAGVVNEQFF. In nucleotides, the CDR3 is TGTGCCAGCAGCCAAGATCCCCTAGCGGGGGTTGTCAATGAGCAGTTCTTC.

V usage is TRBV2 and J usage is TRBJ1-5, with D possibly TRBD1 on 5 matching bases. Germline V lookup: CDR1 SNHLY, CDR2 FYNNEI. With 7 bases removed from V and 1 base from J, the gap between germline ends came to 14 bases. This CDR3 comprises 15 residues. As DNA, the CDR3 is TGTGCCAGCAAATCAGGGTGGAGCAGCAATCAGCCCCAGCATTTT. Protein product: CASKSGWSSNQPQHF. Drawing the rest from reference TRBV2 and TRBJ1-5, the complete variable domain is EPEVTQTPSHQVTQMGQEVILRCVPISNHLYFYWYRQILGQKVEFLVSFYNNEISEKSEIFDDQFSVERPDGSNFTLKIRSTKLEDSAMYFCASKSGWSSNQPQHFGDGTRLSIL.

This sequence joins TRBV20-1 and TRBJ2-2; the D is unclear. Trimming took 6 bases from V and 3 from J, leaving 5 bases between them. The V gene's germline CDR1 is DFQATT and CDR2 SNEGSKA (reference sequence). This CDR3 region has 11 residues. The CDR3, as DNA: TGCAGTGCCAAGGACACCGGGGAGCTGTTTTTT. It is translated as CSAKDTGELFF.

As DNA, the CDR3 is TGTGCCAGTAGTGTAGGCCATGGCACAGATACGCAGTATTTT. It yields the protein CASSVGHGTDTQYF. The chain recombines TRBV19 with TRBJ2-3; D is unresolved. The CDR3 is 14 amino acids. Germline V gene data show CDR1 as LNHDA and CDR2 as SQIVND (reference sequence). Trimming cost V 5 bases and J 1 base, with 10 bases left between them. Drawing the rest from reference TRBV19 and TRBJ2-3, the complete variable domain is DGGITQSPKYLFRKEGQNVTLSCEQNLNHDAMYWYRQDPGQGLRLIYYSQIVNDFQKGDIAEGYSVSREKKESFPLTVTSAQKNPTAFYLCASSVGHGTDTQYFGPGTRLTVL.

The rearrangement joins TRBV4-1 to TRBJ2-3; a possible D gene is TRBD2 (5 bases). Per the germline V gene, CDR1 is MGHRA and CDR2 is YSYEKL. The V and J ends lost 1 base and 6 bases respectively, with 8 bases between them. CDR3 length equals 13 residues. The DNA for the CDR3 is TGCGCCAGCAGCCAAGTGGAGGAGGATACGCAGTATTTT. This encodes CASSQVEEDTQYF.

This clone was found a few times. The chain recombines TRBV5-1 with TRBJ2-2, with 9 bases identical to TRBD2. There are 15 residues in the CDR3. Losses at the gene ends were 4 bases for V and 4 bases for J; bases not matched to a gene: 5. Germline assignment: CDR1 SGHRS and CDR2 YFSETQ. CDR3 amino acids: CASSVSAGGTGELFF. CDR3 DNA sequence: TGCGCCAGCAGCGTCTCAGCGGGGGGCACCGGGGAGCTGTTTTTT. Full variable domain (rest looked up from reference TRBV5-1 and TRBJ2-2): KAGVTQTPRYLIKTRGQQVTLSCSPISGHRSVSWYQQTPGQGLQFLFEYFSETQRNKGNFPGRFSGRQFSNSRSEMNVSTLELGDSALYLCASSVSAGGTGELFFGEGSRLTVL.

This rearrangement joins TRBV30 to TRBJ2-7; possibly TRBD1 for D (6 bases). Trimming pared 2 bases from V and 12 bases from J, leaving 17 bases between. The length of the CDR3 is 12 residues. Germline CDR1 is GTSNPN and CDR2 is SVGIG (reference sequence). CDR3 sequence: CAWSFDSGTLYF. CDR3 nucleotide sequence: TGTGCCTGGAGTTTCGACTCCGGGACATTGTACTTC.

The chain is built from TRBV30 and TRBJ2-5, with 10 bases fitting TRBD1. The V and J ends lost 0 bases and 3 bases, in that order; junction bases with no gene match: 1. Germline CDR1 reads GTSNPN; CDR2 reads SVGIG (reference sequence). CDR3 length equals 14 residues. The CDR3 sequence: CAWSVGTGEETQYF. The CDR3 DNA reads TGTGCCTGGAGTGTAGGGACAGGGGAAGAGACCCAGTACTTC.

V usage is TRBV7-8 and J usage is TRBJ1-5; tentatively, D is TRBD1 (5 bases). The germline V gene encodes CDR1 SGHVS and CDR2 FQNEAQ. The CDR3 extends over 15 amino acids. Trimming stripped 0 bases from V and 5 bases from J, with 11 bases between. The DNA of the CDR3 is TGTGCCAGCAGCTTAGCGCCGCGGGACGATCAGCCCCAGCATTTT. It encodes CASSLAPRDDQPQHF. Filled out from reference TRBV7-8 and TRBJ1-5, the complete variable domain reads GAGVSQSPRYKVAKRGQDVALRCDPISGHVSLFWYQQALGQGPEFLTYFQNEAQLDKSGLPSDRFFAERPEGSVSTLKIQRTQQEDSAVYLCASSLAPRDDQPQHFGDGTRLSIL.

This clone was found once. The genes are TRBV19 and TRBJ2-7, with D maybe TRBD1 (6 bases). V lost 5 bases to trimming and J lost 5 bases, with 19 bases between them. Germline V gene sequence: CDR1 LNHDA, CDR2 SQIVND (reference sequence). This CDR3 comprises 15 residues. Here the CDR3 DNA reads TGTGCCAGTAGTTCCCGGCAGGGGCTTTTTAACGAGCAGTACTTC. It yields the protein CASSSRQGLFNEQYF.